This T cell receptor (beta chain) emerged from a study of T cells in Graves' hyperthyroidism and ophthalmopathy (dated by TCRdb to between 2017 and 2020). With respect to the entire study: Peripheral blood was collected at initial diagnosis, before any treatment. To identify TCR V-J signatures that set the groups apart, the researchers used a discovery cohort of 90 to 100 patients, made up of some 41 with Graves' ophthalmopathy and some 58 with stable Graves' hyperthyroidism. An independent validation cohort of under 20 hyperthyroidism patients and about 16 patients who later progressed to ophthalmopathy tested prospective prediction of ophthalmopathy. The roughly 100 discovery patients were randomly divided into training and test sets at a 7:3 ratio. Thyroid tissue and blood T-cell repertoires from six Graves' hyperthyroidism patients were also compared in the study. Following sampling, methimazole starting at 30 mg daily was given to hyperthyroidism patients, and high-dose intravenous methylprednisolone was given to ophthalmopathy patients. The paper reports TCR Vbeta CDR3 sequencing of some 140 peripheral blood samples: over 40 ophthalmopathy, fewer than 80 hyperthyroidism and around 17 progressor patients.

Amplification of TCR beta CDR3 regions was carried out from RNA transcripts. The TCR CDR3 was subjected to a first round of RT-PCR using the HTBI primer set and the Qiagen OneStep RT-PCR kit. The libraries were constructed in a second round of multiplex PCR and then size-selected and purified. Libraries were sequenced paired-end with 100 bp reads on an Illumina HiSeq2000. The authors' pipeline ran thus. SOAPnuke was used to process the raw data, removing reads that contained adapters or uncalled bases, had a mean Phred below 15, or lacked an exact match to the constant primer or identifier. COPE v1.2.5 was used to merge the high-quality paired reads, and each unique nucleotide sequence was defined as a clonotype. Clonotypes were aligned to IMGT TRBV, TRBD and TRBJ reference segments using MiTCR v1.1. The analysis included only V-J combinations with a frequency above 0.0001, which together covered around 99% of the repertoires. The TCS score was defined as F50 (clonal expansion) divided by E x V (chaos), with BLOSUM62-based TCRdist calculated between CDR3 peptides within each V-J. Welch's t-statistics and random forest reduced 500 to 650 V-J features to about 13, which were used in a naive Bayes classifier (R e1071). Through fastp at Q25 and MiXCR, TCRdb rebuilt clones from the public reads, retaining in-frame beta chains. Records with the same CDR3 protein are collapsed into one entry carrying the most frequent genes and DNA. These V and J calls derive from TCRdb rather than the authors' analysis. This sample has approximately 490,000 distinct CDR3 sequences in its table, and roughly 22% of those were observed once. Under 55% of the sample rests with the top ten.

CDR1 and CDR2 were assigned from the germline V gene (reference sequence) as MNHEY and SMNVEV. Measured from the cysteine to the phenylalanine, the CDR3 is 13 residues long. Kept here is only the CDR3 DNA, which spans 39 bases and is read in frame from base 1. Ophthalmopathy patients had moderately to severely active disease, with a Clinical Activity Score of 3 or more, a NOSPECS grade of 4 or more, and a disease duration of less than 3 months. Any patient with an uncontrolled infection, another autoimmune disease, pregnancy or lactation was excluded. Clinical symptoms, serum thyroxine and TRAb, thyroid ultrasound, and orbital computed tomography formed the basis for the diagnoses. PBMCs were isolated from approximately 10 ml of fresh peripheral blood by Ficoll-Paque density gradient centrifugation. Total RNA was extracted using Trizol reagent, and RNA quality was assessed on an Agilent 2100 Bioanalyzer.

This clonotype was observed a single time. Its cognate antigen has yet to be identified. A read error may be the cause here, since a much bigger clone is one base away. Study-level results and caveats: Most expanded thyroid clonotypes (frequency above 0.001) were also detected in blood, a finding suggesting that blood repertoires may reflect thyroid immune responses. Ophthalmopathy was separated from stable hyperthyroidism by a 13 V-J signature model, with approximately 90% sensitivity and 81% to 82% specificity obtained in cross-validation and 80%/75% obtained in testing. In validation, progression to ophthalmopathy was predicted by the model with about 70% sensitivity and under 85% specificity, a median of approximately 6.5 months before onset. No statistical method was used to set the sample size in advance, and investigators knew the group allocation.

The chain couples TRBV27 to TRBJ2-7; 7 central nucleotides agree with TRBD1. This clonotype was sampled from a woman in her 70s with Graves' ophthalmopathy. Sequences were obtained from blood. Read as DNA, the sequence is TGTGCCAGCAGTCCCAGGGGGACCTACAAGCAGTACTTC. This yields the protein CASSPRGTYKQYF.